This T cell receptor beta chain was sequenced during a study of cytomegalovirus exposure and HLA in healthy donors. Turning to the study itself: It was reported in a later analysis that the same platform had been used for the 110 or so validation repertoires as for the approximately 670 first-cohort repertoires. Study-level findings and limits: Among TCR beta chains, those listed as cytomegalovirus-associated numbered about 160.

The donors were part of the roughly 130-subject validation cohort, which stood apart from the roughly 700-subject first cohort. The CDR3 runs to 17 residues. V lost 0 bases, J lost 0 bases, and 6 bases stayed unmatched. The germline CDR1 and CDR2 sequences are LGHNA and YNFKEQ. The data were produced by immunoSEQ multiplex PCR, yet TCRdb's version contains in-frame clones alone and is incomplete. The table includes some 100,000 clones, approximately 90% detected once. As to this clone: Its antigen is currently unknown.

The sequencing sample was made of PBMCs. This receptor was taken from a man younger than 35 in good health and CMV-seropositive. The chain combines TRBV4-2 with TRBJ2-7; 9 nucleotides match TRBD2. CDR3 region: CASSQEVSGGPSYEQYF. The CDR3 region has the DNA TGTGCCAGCAGCCAAGAAGTTAGCGGGGGCCCCTCCTACGAGCAGTACTTC.